This entry lists 10 T cell receptor beta chains sequenced from one sample in a study of T cells after yellow fever vaccination. TCRdb used MiXCR to reprocess the 5' RACE reads, holding one entry per CDR3 protein. The sample yields a few hundred thousand distinct CDR3 sequences, 8.7% seen once. The material sequenced was CD4+ T cells sorted from PBMCs, taken 5 days after the yellow fever booster vaccination. These receptors were obtained from a man aged 18 to 29 who received the YFV17D yellow fever vaccine.

This clonotype occurred a few times. The chain couples TRBV6-5 to TRBJ1-1; 7 nucleotides align to TRBD1. The CDR3 extends over 13 amino acids. After removal of 9 bases from V and 1 base from J, the junction contained 5 bases not matched to a gene. Germline V gene lookup returns CDR1 MNHEY and CDR2 SVGAGI. The DNA of the CDR3 is TGTGCCAGTAGACAGGGAAAGAACACTGAAGCTTTCTTT. Translation gives CASRQGKNTEAFF.

This clonotype has only a few counts. The CDR3 coding sequence is TGTGCCAGCAAGAGGCTAGCCGAAGTGCAGTTCTTC. Protein sequence: CASKRLAEVQFF. The chain joins TRBV2 to TRBJ2-1; the D gene is possibly TRBD2 (5 bases). Looked up from germline, CDR1 is SNHLY and CDR2 is FYNNEI. V lost 7 bases and J lost 12, with 16 bases in between. CDR3 length: 12 amino acids.

The J gene is TRBJ1-1, the V gene TRBV2; D is undetermined. Trimming pared 8 bases from V and 6 bases from J, leaving 13 bases between. The CDR3 is 12 residues long. In germline, CDR1 is SNHLY, CDR2 FYNNEI. In DNA form, the CDR3 reads TGTGCCAGCCGGGAGCGAGGGCCTGAAGCTTTCTTT. It translates to CASRERGPEAFF.

The sample holds a few counts of this clonotype. The genes are TRBV6-5 and TRBJ2-6; tentative D call: TRBD2 (6 bases). Germline lookup yields CDR1 MNHEY and CDR2 SVGAGI. This CDR3 has 15 residues. Trimming shortened V by 2 bases and J by 4 bases, and 9 bases separated the two germline ends. The CDR3 nucleotides read TGTGCCAGCAGTTACGCGGGATCCGGGGCCAACGTCCTGACTTTC. Its translation: CASSYAGSGANVLTF.

The chain couples TRBV7-2 to TRBJ1-2; a weak D match, TRBD1 (5 bases). Germline V lookup: CDR1 SGHTA, CDR2 FQGNSA. With 5 bases removed from V and 4 bases from J, the gap between germline ends came to 8 bases. This CDR3 comprises 12 residues. In DNA, the CDR3 is TGTGCCAGCAGCGAGCAGGGCTATGGCTACACCTTC. It yields the protein CASSEQGYGYTF.

The rearrangement uses TRBV9 and TRBJ1-5, with 7 bases lining up with TRBD1. CDR3 length: 14 amino acids. Trimming took 3 bases from V and 4 from J; bases not matched to a gene: 4. CDR1 SGDLS and CDR2 YYNGEE come from the germline V gene. DNA of the CDR3: TGTGCCAGCAGCGCCGGGACAGTAAATCAGCCCCAGCATTTT. Translating it yields CASSAGTVNQPQHF.

This clonotype has ten or more counts. This chain joins TRBV7-2 and TRBJ1-2, with 7 bases lining up with TRBD1. CDR3 length: 13 amino acids. Germline V CDR1 and CDR2: SGHTA, FQGNSA. The J segment lost 4 bases and the V segment lost 6 bases, leaving 5 bases of the junction unmatched. For the CDR3, the DNA is TGTGCCAGCAGGACACGGGACAGCTATGGCTACACCTTC. Translation gives CASRTRDSYGYTF.

The chain recombines TRBV20-1 with TRBJ2-5; maybe TRBD2 (6 bases). The germline gives CDR1 DFQATT, CDR2 SNEGSKA (reference sequence). Trimming took off 6 bases at V and 5 bases at J, with 13 bases between the two ends. The CDR3 covers 12 residues. Here the CDR3 DNA reads TGCAGTGCACGCGGGGAGTTGGAGACCCAGTACTTC. This codes for CSARGELETQYF.

The chain employs TRBV7-9 and TRBJ2-3; D is unclear. Germline V gene sequence: CDR1 SEHNR, CDR2 FQNEAQ (reference sequence). V was trimmed by 5 bases and J by 0 bases, leaving 12 bases between them. The CDR3 is made up of 15 amino acids. The DNA for the CDR3 is TGTGCCAGCAGCAGATTGGAGTTAAGCACAGATACGCAGTATTTT. This gives the protein CASSRLELSTDTQYF.

The J gene is TRBJ2-6, the V gene TRBV6-5; maybe TRBD2 (6 bases). CDR1 is MNHEY and CDR2 is SVGAGI in the germline V gene. Trimming shortened V by 5 bases and J by 4 bases, and 15 bases separated the two germline ends. The CDR3 loop spans 16 amino acids. The DNA for the CDR3 is TGTGCCAGCAGTCACCCATCCCGGGGGGGGGCCAACGTCCTGACTTTC. Translating it yields CASSHPSRGGANVLTF.